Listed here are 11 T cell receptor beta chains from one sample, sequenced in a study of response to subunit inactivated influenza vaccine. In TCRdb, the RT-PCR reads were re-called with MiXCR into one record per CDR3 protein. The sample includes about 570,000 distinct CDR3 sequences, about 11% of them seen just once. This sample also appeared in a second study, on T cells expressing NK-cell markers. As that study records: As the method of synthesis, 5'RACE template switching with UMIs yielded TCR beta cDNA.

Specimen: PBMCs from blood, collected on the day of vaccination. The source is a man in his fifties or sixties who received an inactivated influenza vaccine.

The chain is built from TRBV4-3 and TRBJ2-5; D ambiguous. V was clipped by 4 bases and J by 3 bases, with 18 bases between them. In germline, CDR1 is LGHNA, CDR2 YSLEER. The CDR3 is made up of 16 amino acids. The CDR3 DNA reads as TGCGCCAGCAGCCCCGGTTACAGCCAAGTTAAAGAGACCCAGTACTTC. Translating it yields CASSPGYSQVKETQYF.

CDR3 nucleotide sequence: TGCAGCGGAAGAGAGGGCTACGAGCAGTACTTC. This encodes CSGREGYEQYF. The gene calls are TRBV29-1 and TRBJ2-7; a weak D match, TRBD2 (5 bases). Per germline, CDR1 SQVTM and CDR2 ANQGSEA. Trimming stripped 7 bases from V and 3 bases from J, with 10 bases between. CDR3 length equals 11 residues.

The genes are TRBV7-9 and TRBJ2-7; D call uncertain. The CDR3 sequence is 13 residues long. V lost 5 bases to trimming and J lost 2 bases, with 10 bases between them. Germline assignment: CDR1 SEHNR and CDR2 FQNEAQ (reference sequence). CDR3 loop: CASSRAPTYEQYF. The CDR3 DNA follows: TGTGCCAGCAGCCGCGCACCTACCTACGAGCAGTACTTC.

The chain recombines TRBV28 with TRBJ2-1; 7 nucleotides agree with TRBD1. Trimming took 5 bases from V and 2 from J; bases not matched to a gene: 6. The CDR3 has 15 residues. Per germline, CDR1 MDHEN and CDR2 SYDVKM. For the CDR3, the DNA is TGTGCCAGCAGTCCCGGGACAGTCACCTACAATGAGCAGTTCTTC. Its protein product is CASSPGTVTYNEQFF.

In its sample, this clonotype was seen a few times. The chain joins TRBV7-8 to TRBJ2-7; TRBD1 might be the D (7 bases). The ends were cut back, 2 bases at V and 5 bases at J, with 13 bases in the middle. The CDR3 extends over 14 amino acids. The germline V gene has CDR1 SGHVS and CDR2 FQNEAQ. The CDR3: CASSLSAGGHEQYF. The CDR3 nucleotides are TGTGCCAGCAGCTTATCTGCAGGGGGGCACGAGCAGTACTTC.

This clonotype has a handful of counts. This CDR3 is CASSLAERVQETQYF. The CDR3, as DNA: TGTGCCAGCAGTTTAGCGGAAAGGGTGCAAGAGACCCAGTACTTC. This chain connects TRBV12-3 or TRBV12-4 to TRBJ2-5, with D unclear. V was pared by 0 bases and J by 2 bases, with 10 bases between. The CDR3 is 15 residues long.

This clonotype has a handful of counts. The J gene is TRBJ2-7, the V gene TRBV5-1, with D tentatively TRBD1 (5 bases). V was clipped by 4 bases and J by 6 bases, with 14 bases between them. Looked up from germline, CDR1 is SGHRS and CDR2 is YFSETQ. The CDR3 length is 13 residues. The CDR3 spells CASSPGPGLEQYF. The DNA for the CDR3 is TGCGCCAGCAGCCCCGGCCCAGGGCTCGAGCAGTACTTC.

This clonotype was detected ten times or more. The CDR3 loop is CASSLRTDHNEQFF. The CDR3 coding sequence is TGTGCCAGCAGTTTACGGACAGATCACAATGAGCAGTTCTTC. The rearrangement joins TRBV28 to TRBJ2-1; D is possibly TRBD1 (6 bases). V was pared by 2 bases and J by 5 bases, with 10 bases between. Looked up from germline, CDR1 is MDHEN and CDR2 is SYDVKM. CDR3 length equals 14 residues. The complete variable domain, with remaining parts taken from reference TRBV28 and TRBJ2-1, reads DVKVTQSSRYLVKRTGEKVFLECVQDMDHENMFWYRQDPGLGLRLIYFSYDVKMKEKGDIPEGYSVSREKKERFSLILESASTNQTSMYLCASSLRTDHNEQFFGPGTRLTVL.

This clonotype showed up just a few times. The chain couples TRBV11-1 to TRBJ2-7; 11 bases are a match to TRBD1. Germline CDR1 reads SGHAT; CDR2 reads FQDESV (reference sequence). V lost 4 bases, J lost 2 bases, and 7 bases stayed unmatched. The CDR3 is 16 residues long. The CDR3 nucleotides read TGTGCCAGCAGCTCGAGAGGGACAGGGGGGACCTACGAGCAGTACTTC. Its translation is CASSSRGTGGTYEQYF.

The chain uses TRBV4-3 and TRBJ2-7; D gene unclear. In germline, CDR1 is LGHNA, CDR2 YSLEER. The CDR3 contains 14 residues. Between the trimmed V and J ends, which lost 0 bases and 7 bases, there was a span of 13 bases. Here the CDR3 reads CASSQDSTLGEQYF. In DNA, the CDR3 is TGCGCCAGCAGCCAAGATTCGACCTTGGGGGAGCAGTACTTC.

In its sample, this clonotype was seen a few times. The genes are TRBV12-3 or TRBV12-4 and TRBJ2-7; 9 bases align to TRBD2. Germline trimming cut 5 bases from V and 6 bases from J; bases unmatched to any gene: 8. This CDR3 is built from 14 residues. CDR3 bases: TGTGCCAGCAGTCCTTTAGCGGGAGCGAGCGAGCAGTACTTC. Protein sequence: CASSPLAGASEQYF.